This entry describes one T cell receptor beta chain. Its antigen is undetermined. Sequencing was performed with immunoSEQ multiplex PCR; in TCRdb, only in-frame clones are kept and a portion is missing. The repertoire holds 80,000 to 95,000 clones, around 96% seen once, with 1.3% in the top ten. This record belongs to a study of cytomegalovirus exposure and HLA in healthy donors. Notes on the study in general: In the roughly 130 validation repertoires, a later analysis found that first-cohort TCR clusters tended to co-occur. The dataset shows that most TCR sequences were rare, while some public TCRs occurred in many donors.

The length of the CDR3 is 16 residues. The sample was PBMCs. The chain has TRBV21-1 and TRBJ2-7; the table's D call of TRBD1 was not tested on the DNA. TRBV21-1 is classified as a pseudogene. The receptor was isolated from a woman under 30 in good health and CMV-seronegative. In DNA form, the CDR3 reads TGTGCCAGCAGCAAATGGGCACGGGGACATTCCTACGAGCAGTACTTC. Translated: CASSKWARGHSYEQYF.